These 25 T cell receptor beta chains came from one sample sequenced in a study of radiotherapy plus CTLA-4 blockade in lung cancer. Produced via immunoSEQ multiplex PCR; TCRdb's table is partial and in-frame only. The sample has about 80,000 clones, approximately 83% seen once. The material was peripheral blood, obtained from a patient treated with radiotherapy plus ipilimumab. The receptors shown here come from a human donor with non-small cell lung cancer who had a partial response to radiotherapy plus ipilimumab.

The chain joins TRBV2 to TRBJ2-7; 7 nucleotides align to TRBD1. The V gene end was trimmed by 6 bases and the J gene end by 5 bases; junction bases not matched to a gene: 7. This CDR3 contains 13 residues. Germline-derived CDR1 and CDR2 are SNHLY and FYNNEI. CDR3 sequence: CASRRQGRDEQYF. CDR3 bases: TGTGCCAGCAGGAGACAGGGAAGGGACGAGCAGTACTTC.

The CDR3 DNA reads TGTGCCAGCAGTGAAGATTGGCAGGGGGTGGGTGGCTACACCTTC. Protein sequence: CASSEDWQGVGGYTF. The chain carries TRBV6-1 and TRBJ1-2; TRBD1 matches at 7 bases. CDR3 length: 15 residues. Germline assignment: CDR1 MNHNS and CDR2 SASEGT. J lost 7 bases, V lost 1 base, and 9 bases had no gene match.

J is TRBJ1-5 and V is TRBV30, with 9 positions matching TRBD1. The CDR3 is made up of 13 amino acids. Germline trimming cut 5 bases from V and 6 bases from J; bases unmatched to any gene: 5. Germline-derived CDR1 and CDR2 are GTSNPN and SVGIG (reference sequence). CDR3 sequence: CAWRTGVSQPQHF. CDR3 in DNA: TGTGCCTGGCGGACAGGGGTGTCTCAGCCCCAGCATTTT.

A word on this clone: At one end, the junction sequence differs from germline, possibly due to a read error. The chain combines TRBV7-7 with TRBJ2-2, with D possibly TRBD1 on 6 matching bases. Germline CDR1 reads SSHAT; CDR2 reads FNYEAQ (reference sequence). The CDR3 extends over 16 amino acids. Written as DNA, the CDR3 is TGTGCTAGCAGCTTAAAACGAACAGGGATCACCGGGGAGCTGTTTTTT. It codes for CASSLKRTGITGELFF.

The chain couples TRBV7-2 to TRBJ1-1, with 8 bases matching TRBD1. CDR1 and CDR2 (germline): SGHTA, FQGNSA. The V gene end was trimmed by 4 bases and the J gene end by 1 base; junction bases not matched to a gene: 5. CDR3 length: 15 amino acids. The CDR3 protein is CASSWAGQGNTEAFF. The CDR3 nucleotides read TGTGCCAGCAGCTGGGCCGGACAGGGGAACACTGAAGCTTTCTTT.

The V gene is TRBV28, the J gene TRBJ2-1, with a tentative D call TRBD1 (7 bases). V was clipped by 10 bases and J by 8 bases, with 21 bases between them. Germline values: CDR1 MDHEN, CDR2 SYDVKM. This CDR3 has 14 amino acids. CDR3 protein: CATGRETGIDEQFF. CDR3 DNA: TGTGCCACTGGCCGGGAGACAGGGATAGATGAGCAGTTCTTC.

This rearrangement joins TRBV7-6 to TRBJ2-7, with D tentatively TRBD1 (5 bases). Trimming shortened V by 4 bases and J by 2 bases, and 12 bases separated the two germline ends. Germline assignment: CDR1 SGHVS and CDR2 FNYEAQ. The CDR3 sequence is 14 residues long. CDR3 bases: TGTGCCAGCAGCTCCAGGGAATGGCCCTACGAGCAGTACTTC. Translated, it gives CASSSREWPYEQYF.

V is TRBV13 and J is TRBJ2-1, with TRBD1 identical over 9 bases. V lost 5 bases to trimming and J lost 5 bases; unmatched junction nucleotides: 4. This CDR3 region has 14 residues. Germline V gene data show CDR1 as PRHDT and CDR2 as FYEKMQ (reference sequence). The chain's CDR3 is CASSPRTGDNEQFF. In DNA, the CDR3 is TGTGCCAGCAGCCCGCGGACAGGGGACAATGAGCAGTTCTTC.

In DNA, the CDR3 is TGCAGCGTAGCCCAGGGCAGTTACACAGATACGCAGTATTTT. Amino acids: CSVAQGSYTDTQYF. The chain is built from TRBV29-1 and TRBJ2-3; perhaps TRBD1 as D (5 bases). The germline V gene has CDR1 SQVTM and CDR2 ANQGSEA. The CDR3 is 14 amino acids. Trimming took 6 bases from V and 2 from J, leaving 15 bases between them.

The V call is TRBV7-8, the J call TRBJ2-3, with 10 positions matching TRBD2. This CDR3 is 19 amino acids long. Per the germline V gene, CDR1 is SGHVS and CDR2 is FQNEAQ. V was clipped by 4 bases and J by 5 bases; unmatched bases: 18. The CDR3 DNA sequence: TGTGCCAGCAGCTCTCAACTACCTCCTAGCGGGAGCCTGAGAGATACGCAGTATTTT. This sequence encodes CASSSQLPPSGSLRDTQYF.

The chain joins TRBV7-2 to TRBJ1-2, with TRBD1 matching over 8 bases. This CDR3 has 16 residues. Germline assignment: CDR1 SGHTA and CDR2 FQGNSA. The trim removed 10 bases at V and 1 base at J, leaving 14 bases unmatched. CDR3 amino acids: CATEPGDRSFNYGYTF. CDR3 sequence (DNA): TGTGCCACCGAACCCGGGGACAGGTCTTTTAACTATGGCTACACCTTC.

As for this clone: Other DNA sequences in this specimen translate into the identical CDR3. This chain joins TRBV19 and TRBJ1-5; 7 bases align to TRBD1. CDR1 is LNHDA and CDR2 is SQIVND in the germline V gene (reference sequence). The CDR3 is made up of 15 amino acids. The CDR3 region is CASSTGLYSNQPQHF. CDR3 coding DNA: TGTGCTAGCTCGACAGGGCTTTATAGCAATCAGCCCCAGCATTTT.

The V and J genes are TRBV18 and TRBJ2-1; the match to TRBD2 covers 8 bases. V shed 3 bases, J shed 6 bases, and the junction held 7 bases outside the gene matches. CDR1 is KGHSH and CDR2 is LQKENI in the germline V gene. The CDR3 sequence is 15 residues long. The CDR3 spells CASSPAAGAGNEQFF. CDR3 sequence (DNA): TGTGCCAGCTCACCCGCAGCGGGAGCGGGCAATGAGCAGTTCTTC.

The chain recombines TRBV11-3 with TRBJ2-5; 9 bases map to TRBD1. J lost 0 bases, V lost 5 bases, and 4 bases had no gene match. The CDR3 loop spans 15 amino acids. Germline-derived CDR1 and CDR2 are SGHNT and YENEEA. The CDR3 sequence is CASSPGQGNQETQYF. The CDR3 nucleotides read TGTGCCAGCAGCCCCGGACAGGGGAACCAAGAGACCCAGTACTTC.

The CDR3 is CASSLTRGGNEQFF. DNA of the CDR3: TGCGCCAGCAGCTTGACCCGGGGGGGCAATGAGCAGTTCTTC. This chain links TRBV5-1 with TRBJ2-1, with 8 positions matching TRBD2. This CDR3 region has 14 residues. Per germline, CDR1 SGHRS and CDR2 YFSETQ. Germline trimming cut 1 base from V and 6 bases from J; bases unmatched to any gene: 3.

This chain's CDR3 is CASSGTGLEDGYTF. CDR3 sequence (DNA): TGTGCCAGCAGTGGTACAGGGTTGGAGGATGGCTACACCTTC. This chain uses TRBV6-5 with TRBJ1-2; D may be TRBD1 (6 bases). V was pared by 5 bases and J by 6 bases, with 16 bases between. Germline V CDR1 and CDR2: MNHEY, SVGAGI. The CDR3 has 14 residues.

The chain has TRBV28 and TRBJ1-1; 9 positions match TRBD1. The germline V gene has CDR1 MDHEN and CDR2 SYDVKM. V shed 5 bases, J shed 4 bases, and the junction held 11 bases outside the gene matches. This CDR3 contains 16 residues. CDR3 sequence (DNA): TGTGCCAGCAGTAGGCTGACAGGGGGAATGCGCACTGAAGCTTTCTTT. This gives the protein CASSRLTGGMRTEAFF.

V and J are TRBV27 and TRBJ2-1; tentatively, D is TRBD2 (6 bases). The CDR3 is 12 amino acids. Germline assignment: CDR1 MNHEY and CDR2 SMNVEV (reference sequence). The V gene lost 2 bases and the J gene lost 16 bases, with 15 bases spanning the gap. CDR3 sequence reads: CASSLTEGPGFF. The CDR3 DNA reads TGTGCCAGCAGTTTAACGGAGGGCCCGGGATTCTTC.

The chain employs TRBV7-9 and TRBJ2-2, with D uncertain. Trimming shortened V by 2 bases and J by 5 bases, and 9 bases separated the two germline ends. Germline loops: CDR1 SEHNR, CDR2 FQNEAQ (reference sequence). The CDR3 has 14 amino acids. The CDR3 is CASSLLTQTGELFF. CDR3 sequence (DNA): TGTGCCAGCAGCTTACTCACACAAACCGGGGAGCTGTTTTTT.

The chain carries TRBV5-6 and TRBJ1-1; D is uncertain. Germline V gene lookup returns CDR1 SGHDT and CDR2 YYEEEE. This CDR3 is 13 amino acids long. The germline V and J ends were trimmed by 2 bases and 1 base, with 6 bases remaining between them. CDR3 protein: CASSFSGNTEAFF. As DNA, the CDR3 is TGTGCCAGCAGCTTTTCAGGGAACACTGAAGCTTTCTTT.

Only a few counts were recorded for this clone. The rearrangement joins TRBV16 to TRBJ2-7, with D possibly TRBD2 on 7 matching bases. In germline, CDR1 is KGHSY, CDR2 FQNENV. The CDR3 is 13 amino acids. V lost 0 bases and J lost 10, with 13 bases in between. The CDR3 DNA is TGTGCCAGCAGCCAATCGGGAGGGACACCACAGTACGTC. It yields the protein CASSQSGGTPQYV.

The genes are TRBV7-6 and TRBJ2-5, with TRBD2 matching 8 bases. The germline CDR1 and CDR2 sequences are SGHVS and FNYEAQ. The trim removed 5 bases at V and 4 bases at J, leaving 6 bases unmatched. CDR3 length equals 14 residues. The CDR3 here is CASSLGRAGETQYF. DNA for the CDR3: TGTGCCAGCAGCCTCGGGAGGGCCGGAGAGACCCAGTACTTC.

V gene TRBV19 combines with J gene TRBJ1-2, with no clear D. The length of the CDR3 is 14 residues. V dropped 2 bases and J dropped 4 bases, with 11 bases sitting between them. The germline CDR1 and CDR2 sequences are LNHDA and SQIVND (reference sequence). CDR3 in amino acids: CASSISAGGYGYTF. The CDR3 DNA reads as TGTGCCAGTAGTATATCGGCCGGAGGCTATGGCTACACCTTC.

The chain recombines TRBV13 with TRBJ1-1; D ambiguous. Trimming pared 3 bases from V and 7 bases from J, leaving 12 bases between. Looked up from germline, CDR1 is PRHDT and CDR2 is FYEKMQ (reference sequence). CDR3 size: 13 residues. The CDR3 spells CASSFEESVEAFF. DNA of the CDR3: TGTGCCAGCAGCTTTGAGGAATCTGTTGAAGCTTTCTTT.

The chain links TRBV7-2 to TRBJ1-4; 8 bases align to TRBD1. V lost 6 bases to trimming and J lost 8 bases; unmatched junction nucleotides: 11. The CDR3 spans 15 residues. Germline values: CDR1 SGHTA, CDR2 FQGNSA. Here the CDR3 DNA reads TGTGCCAGCAGGATACAACAGGGGGGAGGCGAAAAACTGTTTTTT. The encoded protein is CASRIQQGGGEKLFF.